One TCR beta chain is described in this entry. The sample originates from a study of identical twins. TCRdb itself ran the 5' RACE reads through MiXCR, one entry per CDR3 protein. The sample consists of about 190,000 distinct CDR3 sequences, roughly 15% of them appearing once. This same sample was also taken into another study, of T cells expressing NK-cell markers. That study adds: Top CD8+ clonotypes included the dominant CD3+CD56+NKG2C+ clonotypes in six donors.

The sequence was obtained from a woman under 30 in good health. The sample comprised CD8+ T cells sorted from blood.

The chain's CDR3 is CASSGGGNTQYF. Here the CDR3 DNA reads TGTGCCAGCAGTGGGGGGGGCAATACGCAGTATTTT. The rearrangement links TRBV12-3 or TRBV12-4 to TRBJ2-3, with a tentative D call TRBD2 (7 bases). Trimming stripped 5 bases from V and 7 bases from J, with 10 bases between. The CDR3 contains 12 residues.